This entry is about one TCR beta chain. Its antigen is currently not known. Base qualities are not recorded, but no much larger clone differs from it by a single base. Libraries came from the immunoSEQ multiplex PCR assay. Processing in the source paper ran as follows. A statistical classification framework was developed to diagnose cytomegalovirus status using the catalog of TCR beta chain sequences. Imported from immuneACCESS, the table was reduced by TCRdb to in-frame sequences with V and J called. These copies leave out some clones; in studies compared against another copy, an unresolved V gene accounts for under half, and the cause of the remainder is not known. V and J calls and clone size are given by that table; D and trimming were obtained from the DNA. This sample lists over 150,000 clones; roughly 86% were detected once. The top ten constitute 2.1% of the sample. The entry originates in a study of cytomegalovirus exposure and HLA in healthy donors (dated by TCRdb to about 2017). At the level of the whole study: The roughly 670 repertoires of the first cohort and the 95 to 150 validation repertoires were produced on the same platform, according to a later analysis. The study aimed to test whether signatures of past pathogen exposure could be identified by cataloging public T cell receptors. A separate validation cohort of more than 100 different subjects was used in addition to the roughly 640-subject first cohort. To predict cytomegalovirus infection status, the study combined high-throughput TCR immunosequencing, statistical association of individual TCRs with disease status, and machine learning. Summary of the overall study and its limitations: All 120 or so repertoires were used to score co-occurrence in the validation cohort in a later analysis, because that analysis had no HLA typing for the cohort. Across donors, most TCR sequences were observed very rarely, whereas some public TCRs were present in many individuals. A few of the identified cytomegalovirus-associated TCR beta chains were confirmed in vitro to be specific for cytomegalovirus antigens. The study listed approximately 150 TCR beta chains as associated with cytomegalovirus. Subsequent analysis determined that TCRs grouped into clusters in the first cohort also showed a tendency toward co-occurrence across the roughly 110 validation repertoires, and approximately 94% of cluster scores exceeded 0. The classifier was reported to diagnose cytomegalovirus status with high specificity and sensitivity in both the original and validation cohorts. The authors suggested that the approach could potentially be generalized to other disease states and immunological phenotypes.

The donors were included in the validation cohort of roughly 130 subjects, a group kept apart from the roughly 700-subject first cohort. The junction shows trimming of 1 base on V and 2 bases on J, plus 4 bases between the germline ends. The CDR3 has 12 amino acids, counting the end cysteine and phenylalanine. The only DNA kept is the CDR3, 36 bases in frame from the first base. The germline V gene encodes CDR1 SGHRS and CDR2 YFSETQ. The origin of this receptor is a human donor in good health. Sequencing was done on a sample of PBMCs. The chain was built from TRBV5-1 and TRBJ2-7, with no confident D gene call. This receptor has the CDR3 CASSLTTYEQYF. The DNA sequence reads TGCGCCAGCAGCTTGACAACCTACGAGCAGTACTTC. Reference TRBV5-1 and TRBJ2-7 proteins supply the regions before and after the CDR3; the full variable domain is: KAGVTQTPRYLIKTRGQQVTLSCSPISGHRSVSWYQQTPGQGLQFLFEYFSETQRNKGNFPGRFSGRQFSNSRSEMNVSTLELGDSALYLCASSLTTYEQYFGPGTRLTVT.